The entry that follows covers one T cell receptor (beta chain) sequence. The sample belongs to a study of shared clonotypes between healthy human individuals. The germline V gene encodes CDR1 MNHEY and CDR2 SMNVEV (reference sequence). This CDR3 is 15 amino acids long. V shed 4 bases and J 4 bases; nucleotides not matched to a gene: 8. Once extracted for a subset, genomic DNA was divided evenly among several immunoSEQ plates. Produced via immunoSEQ multiplex PCR; TCRdb's table is partial and in-frame only. This sample carries 2 million to 2.5 million clones, 80% to 95% of them seen once, and the ten largest clones take about 0.37%. Donors comprised only Caucasian adults living in Nashville, Tennessee. Researchers partitioned CD4+ cells into CD45RA+ naive and CD45RA-negative memory subsets.

The sequence derives from a man between 18 and 35 years old in good health. Some clones in this sample may be carry-over from other donors' samples. The specimen sequenced was naive CD4+ T cells from PBMCs. The subset denotes: CD45RA+ positively selected. This chain joins TRBV27 and TRBJ1-1, with TRBD1 identical over 8 bases. Written as DNA, the CDR3 is TGTGCCAGCAGTTCTACCCAGGGGGCCGGCACTGAAGCTTTCTTT. This encodes CASSSTQGAGTEAFF.